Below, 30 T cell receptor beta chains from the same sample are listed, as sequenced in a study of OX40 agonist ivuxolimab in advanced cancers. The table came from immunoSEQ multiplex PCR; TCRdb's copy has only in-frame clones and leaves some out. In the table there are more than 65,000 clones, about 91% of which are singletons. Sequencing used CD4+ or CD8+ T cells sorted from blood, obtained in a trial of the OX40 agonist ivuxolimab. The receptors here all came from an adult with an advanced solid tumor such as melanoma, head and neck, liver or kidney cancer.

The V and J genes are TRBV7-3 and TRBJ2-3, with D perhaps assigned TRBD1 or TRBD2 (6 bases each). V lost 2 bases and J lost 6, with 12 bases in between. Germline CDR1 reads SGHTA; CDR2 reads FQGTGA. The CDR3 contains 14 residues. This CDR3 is CASSLVGGGDTQYF. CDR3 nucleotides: TGTGCCAGCAGCTTAGTCGGGGGCGGTGATACGCAGTATTTT. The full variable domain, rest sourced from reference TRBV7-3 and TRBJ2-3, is GAGVSQTPSNKVTEKGKYVELRCDPISGHTALYWYRQSLGQGPEFLIYFQGTGAADDSGLPNDRFFAVRPEGSVSTLKIQRTERGDSAVYLCASSLVGGGDTQYFGPGTRLTVL.

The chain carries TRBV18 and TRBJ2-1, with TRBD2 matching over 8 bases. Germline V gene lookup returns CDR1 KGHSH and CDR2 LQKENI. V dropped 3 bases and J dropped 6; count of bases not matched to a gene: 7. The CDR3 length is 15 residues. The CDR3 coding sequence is TGTGCCAGCTCACCTCCGGGACTAGTCTTCAATGAGCAGTTCTTC. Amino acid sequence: CASSPPGLVFNEQFF.

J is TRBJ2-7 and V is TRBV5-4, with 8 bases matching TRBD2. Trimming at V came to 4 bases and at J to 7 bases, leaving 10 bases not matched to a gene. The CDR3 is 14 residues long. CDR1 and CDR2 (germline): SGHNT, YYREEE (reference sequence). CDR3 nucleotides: TGTGCCAGCAGCCCGGGAGGGTCCGCGGGGGAGCAGTACTTC. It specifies CASSPGGSAGEQYF.

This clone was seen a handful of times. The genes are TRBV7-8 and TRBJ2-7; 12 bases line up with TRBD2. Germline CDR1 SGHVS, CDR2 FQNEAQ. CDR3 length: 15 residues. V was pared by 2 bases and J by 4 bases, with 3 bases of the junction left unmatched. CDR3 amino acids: CASSLRTSGVYEQYF. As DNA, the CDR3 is TGTGCCAGCAGCTTAAGGACTAGCGGGGTTTACGAGCAGTACTTC.

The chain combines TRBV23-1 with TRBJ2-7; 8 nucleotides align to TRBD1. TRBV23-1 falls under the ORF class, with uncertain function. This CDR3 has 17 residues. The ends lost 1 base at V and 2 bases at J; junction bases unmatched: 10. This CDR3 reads CASSQYPDRGRTYEQYF. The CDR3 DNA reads TGCGCCAGCAGTCAATACCCTGACAGGGGACGCACCTACGAGCAGTACTTC.

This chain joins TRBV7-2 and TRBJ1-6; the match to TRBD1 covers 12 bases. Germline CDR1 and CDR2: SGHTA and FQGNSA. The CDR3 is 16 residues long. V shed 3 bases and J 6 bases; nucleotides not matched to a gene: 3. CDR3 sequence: CASSLGQGARNSPLHF. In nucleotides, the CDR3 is TGTGCCAGCAGCTTGGGACAGGGGGCACGTAATTCACCCCTCCACTTT.

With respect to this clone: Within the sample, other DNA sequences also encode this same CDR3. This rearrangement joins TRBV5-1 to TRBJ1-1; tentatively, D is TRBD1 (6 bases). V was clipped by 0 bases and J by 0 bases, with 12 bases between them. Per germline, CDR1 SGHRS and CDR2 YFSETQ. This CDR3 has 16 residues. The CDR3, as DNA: TGCGCCAGCAGCTTGGAAGGCAGGGGCATGAACACTGAAGCTTTCTTT. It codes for CASSLEGRGMNTEAFF.

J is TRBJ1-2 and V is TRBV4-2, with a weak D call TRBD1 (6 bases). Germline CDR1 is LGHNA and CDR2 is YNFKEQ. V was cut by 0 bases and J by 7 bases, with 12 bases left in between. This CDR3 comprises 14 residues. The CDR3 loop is CASSQDQGPGGYTF. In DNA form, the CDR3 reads TGTGCCAGCAGCCAAGATCAGGGGCCGGGTGGCTACACCTTC.

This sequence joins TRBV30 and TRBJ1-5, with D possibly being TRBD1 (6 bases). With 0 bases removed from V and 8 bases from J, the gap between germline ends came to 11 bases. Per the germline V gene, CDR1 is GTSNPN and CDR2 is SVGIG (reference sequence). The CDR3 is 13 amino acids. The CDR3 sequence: CAWSVQGWEPQHF. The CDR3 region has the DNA TGTGCCTGGAGTGTACAGGGTTGGGAGCCCCAGCATTTT.

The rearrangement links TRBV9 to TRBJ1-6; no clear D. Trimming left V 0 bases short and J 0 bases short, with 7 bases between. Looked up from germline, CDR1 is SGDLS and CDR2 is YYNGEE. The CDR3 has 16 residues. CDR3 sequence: CASSVALSSYNSPLHF. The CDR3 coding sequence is TGTGCCAGCAGCGTAGCTTTGTCCTCCTATAATTCACCCCTCCACTTT.

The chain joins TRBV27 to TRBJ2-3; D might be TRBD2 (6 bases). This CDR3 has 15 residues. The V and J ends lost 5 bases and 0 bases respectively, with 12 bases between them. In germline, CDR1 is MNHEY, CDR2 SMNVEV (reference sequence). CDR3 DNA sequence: TGTGCCAGCAGTCCAGGACTAACTAGCACAGATACGCAGTATTTT. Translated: CASSPGLTSTDTQYF.

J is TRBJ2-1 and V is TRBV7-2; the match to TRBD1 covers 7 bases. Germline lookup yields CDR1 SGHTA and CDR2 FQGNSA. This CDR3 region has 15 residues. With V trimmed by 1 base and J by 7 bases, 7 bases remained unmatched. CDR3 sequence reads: CASSLGTGKGNEQFF. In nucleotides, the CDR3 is TGTGCCAGCAGCTTAGGGACAGGAAAGGGGAATGAGCAGTTCTTC.

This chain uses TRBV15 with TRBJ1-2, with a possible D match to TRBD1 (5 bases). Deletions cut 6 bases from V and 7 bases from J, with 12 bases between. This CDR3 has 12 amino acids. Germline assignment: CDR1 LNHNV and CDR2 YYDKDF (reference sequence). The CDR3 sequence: CATSTGIGGYTF. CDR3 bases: TGTGCCACCAGTACAGGTATCGGTGGCTACACCTTC.

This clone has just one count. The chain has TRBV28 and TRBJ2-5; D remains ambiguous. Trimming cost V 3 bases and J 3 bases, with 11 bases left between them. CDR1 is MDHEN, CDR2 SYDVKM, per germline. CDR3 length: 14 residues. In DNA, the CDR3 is TGTGCCAGCAGTTTTAGGCAGATCAAAGAGACCCAGTACTTC. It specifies CASSFRQIKETQYF. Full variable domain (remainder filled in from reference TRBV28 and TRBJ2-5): DVKVTQSSRYLVKRTGEKVFLECVQDMDHENMFWYRQDPGLGLRLIYFSYDVKMKEKGDIPEGYSVSREKKERFSLILESASTNQTSMYLCASSFRQIKETQYFGPGTRLLVL.

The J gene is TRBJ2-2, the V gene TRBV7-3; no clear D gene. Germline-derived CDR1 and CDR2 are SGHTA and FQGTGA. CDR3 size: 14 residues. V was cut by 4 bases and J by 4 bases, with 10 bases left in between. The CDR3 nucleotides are TGTGCCAGCAGCTATACAGACTCCACCGGGGAGCTGTTTTTT. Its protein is CASSYTDSTGELFF.

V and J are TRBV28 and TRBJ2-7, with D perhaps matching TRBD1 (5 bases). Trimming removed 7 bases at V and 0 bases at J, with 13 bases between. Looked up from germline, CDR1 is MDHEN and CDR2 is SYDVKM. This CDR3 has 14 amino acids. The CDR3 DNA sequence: TGTGCCAGCATCCCAGGGTCCTTCTCCTACGAGCAGTACTTC. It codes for CASIPGSFSYEQYF.

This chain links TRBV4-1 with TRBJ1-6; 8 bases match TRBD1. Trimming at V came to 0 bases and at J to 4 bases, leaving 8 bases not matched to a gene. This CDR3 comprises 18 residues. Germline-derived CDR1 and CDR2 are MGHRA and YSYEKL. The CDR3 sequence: CASSQDSPGTGYNSPLHF. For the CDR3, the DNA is TGCGCCAGCAGCCAAGATTCGCCCGGGACAGGATATAATTCACCCCTCCACTTT.

Here the CDR3 reads CASSIGAGGRTSQFF. The CDR3 region has the DNA TGTGCCAGCAGTATTGGGGCAGGGGGCCGCACCTCGCAGTTCTTC. V is TRBV2 and J is TRBJ2-1, with TRBD1 matching over 8 bases. Per the germline V gene, CDR1 is SNHLY and CDR2 is FYNNEI. The V and J ends lost 5 bases and 12 bases, in that order; junction bases with no gene match: 15. The CDR3 is 15 amino acids.

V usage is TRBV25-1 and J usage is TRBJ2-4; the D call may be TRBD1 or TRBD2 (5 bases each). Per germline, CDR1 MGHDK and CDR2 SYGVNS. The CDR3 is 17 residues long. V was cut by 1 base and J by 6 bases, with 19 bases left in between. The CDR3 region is CASSESPGRSAGNIQYF. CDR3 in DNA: TGTGCCAGCAGTGAATCGCCGGGACGGTCGGCGGGAAACATTCAGTACTTC. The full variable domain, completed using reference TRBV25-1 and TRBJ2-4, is EADIYQTPRYLVIGTGKKITLECSQTMGHDKMYWYQQDPGMELHLIHYSYGVNSTEKGDLSSESTVSRIRTEHFPLTLESARPSHTSQYLCASSESPGRSAGNIQYFGAGTRLSVL.

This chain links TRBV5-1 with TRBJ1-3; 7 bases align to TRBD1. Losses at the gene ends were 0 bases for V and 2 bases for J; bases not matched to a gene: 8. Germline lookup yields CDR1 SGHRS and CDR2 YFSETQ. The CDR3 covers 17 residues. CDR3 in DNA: TGCGCCAGCAGCTTGGCCCGACAGGGATCGACTGGAAACACCATATATTTT. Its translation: CASSLARQGSTGNTIYF.

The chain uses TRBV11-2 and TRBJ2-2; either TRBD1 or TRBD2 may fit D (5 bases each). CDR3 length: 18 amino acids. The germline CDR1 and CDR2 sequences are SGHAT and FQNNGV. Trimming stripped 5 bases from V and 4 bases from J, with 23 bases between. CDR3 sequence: CASSPYPGRTRGTGELFF. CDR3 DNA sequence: TGTGCCAGCAGCCCATATCCGGGGCGGACGAGGGGCACCGGGGAGCTGTTTTTT.

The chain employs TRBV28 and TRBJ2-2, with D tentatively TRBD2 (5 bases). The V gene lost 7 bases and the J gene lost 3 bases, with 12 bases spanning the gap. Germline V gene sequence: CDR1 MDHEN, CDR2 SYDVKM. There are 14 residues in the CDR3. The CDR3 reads CASTTLGYTGELFF. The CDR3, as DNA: TGTGCCAGCACCACACTAGGGTACACCGGGGAGCTGTTTTTT.

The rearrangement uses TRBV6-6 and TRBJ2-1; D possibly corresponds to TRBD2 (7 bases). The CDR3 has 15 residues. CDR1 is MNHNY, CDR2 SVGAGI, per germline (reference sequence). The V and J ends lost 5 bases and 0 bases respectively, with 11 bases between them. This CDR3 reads CASSGRGASYNEQFF. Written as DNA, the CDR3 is TGTGCCAGCAGTGGACGGGGGGCCTCCTACAATGAGCAGTTCTTC.

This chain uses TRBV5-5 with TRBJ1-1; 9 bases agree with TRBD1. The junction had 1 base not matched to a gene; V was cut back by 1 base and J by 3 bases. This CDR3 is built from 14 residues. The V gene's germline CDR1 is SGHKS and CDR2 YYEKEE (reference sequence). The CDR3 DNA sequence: TGTGCCAGCAGCTTGAGACAGGGGGACACTGAAGCTTTCTTT. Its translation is CASSLRQGDTEAFF.

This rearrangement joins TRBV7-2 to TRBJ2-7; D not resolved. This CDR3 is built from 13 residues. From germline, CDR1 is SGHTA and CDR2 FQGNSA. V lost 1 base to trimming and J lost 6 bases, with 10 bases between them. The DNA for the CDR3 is TGTGCCAGCAGCTTAGGCCGCTACGCCGAGCAGTACTTC. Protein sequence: CASSLGRYAEQYF.

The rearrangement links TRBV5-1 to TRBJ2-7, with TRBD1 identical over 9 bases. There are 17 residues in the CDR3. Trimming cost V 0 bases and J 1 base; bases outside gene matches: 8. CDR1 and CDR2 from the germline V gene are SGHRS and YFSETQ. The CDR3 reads CASSLAGQGPESYEQYF. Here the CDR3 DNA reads TGCGCCAGCAGCTTGGCAGGACAGGGGCCCGAATCCTACGAGCAGTACTTC.

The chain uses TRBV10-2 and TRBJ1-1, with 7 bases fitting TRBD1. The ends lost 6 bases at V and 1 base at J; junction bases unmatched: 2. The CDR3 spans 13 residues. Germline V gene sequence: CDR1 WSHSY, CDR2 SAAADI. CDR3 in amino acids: CASRQGRNTEAFF. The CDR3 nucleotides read TGCGCCAGCAGACAGGGGAGGAACACTGAAGCTTTCTTT.

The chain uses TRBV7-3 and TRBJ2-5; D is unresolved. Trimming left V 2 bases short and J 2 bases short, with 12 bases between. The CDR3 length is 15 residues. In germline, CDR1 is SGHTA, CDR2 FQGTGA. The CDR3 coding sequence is TGTGCCAGCAGCTTATTAGCAGCGACGCAAGAGACCCAGTACTTC. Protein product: CASSLLAATQETQYF.

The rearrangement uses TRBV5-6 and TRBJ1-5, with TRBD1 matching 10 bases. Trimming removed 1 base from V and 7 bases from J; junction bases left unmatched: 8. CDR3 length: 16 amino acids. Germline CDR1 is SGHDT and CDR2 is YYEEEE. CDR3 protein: CASSLWGTGVAQPQHF. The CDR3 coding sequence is TGTGCCAGCAGCTTGTGGGGGACAGGGGTTGCCCAGCCCCAGCATTTT. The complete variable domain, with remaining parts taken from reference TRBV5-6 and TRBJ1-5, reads DAGVTQSPTHLIKTRGQQVTLRCSPKSGHDTVSWYQQALGQGPQFIFQYYEEEERQRGNFPDRFSGHQFPNYSSELNVNALLLGDSALYLCASSLWGTGVAQPQHFGDGTRLSIL.

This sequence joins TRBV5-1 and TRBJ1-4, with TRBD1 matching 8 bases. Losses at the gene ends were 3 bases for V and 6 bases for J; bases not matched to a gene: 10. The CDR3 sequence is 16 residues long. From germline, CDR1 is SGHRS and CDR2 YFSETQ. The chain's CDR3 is CASSWGGGTGDEKLFF. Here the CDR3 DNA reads TGCGCCAGCAGCTGGGGGGGCGGGACAGGAGATGAAAAACTGTTTTTT.